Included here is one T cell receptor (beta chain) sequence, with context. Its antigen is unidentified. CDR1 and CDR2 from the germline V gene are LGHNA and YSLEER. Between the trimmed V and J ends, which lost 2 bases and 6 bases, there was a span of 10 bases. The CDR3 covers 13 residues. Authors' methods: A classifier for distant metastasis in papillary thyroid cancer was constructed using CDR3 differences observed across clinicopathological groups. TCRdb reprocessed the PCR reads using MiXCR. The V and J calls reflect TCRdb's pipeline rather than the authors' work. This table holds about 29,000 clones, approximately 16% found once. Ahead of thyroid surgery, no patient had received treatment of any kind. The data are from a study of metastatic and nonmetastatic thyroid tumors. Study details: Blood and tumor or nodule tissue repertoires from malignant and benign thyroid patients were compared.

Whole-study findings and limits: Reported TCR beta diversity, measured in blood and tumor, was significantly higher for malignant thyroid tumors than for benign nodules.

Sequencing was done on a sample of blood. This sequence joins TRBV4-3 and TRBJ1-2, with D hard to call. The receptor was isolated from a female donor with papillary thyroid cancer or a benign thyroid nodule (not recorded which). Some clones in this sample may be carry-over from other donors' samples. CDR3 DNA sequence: TGCGCCAGCAGCCAACGTAGGGTTGATGGCTACACCTTC. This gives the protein CASSQRRVDGYTF.